One sample yielded the 25 T cell receptor beta chains listed below, sequenced in a study of response to subunit inactivated influenza vaccine. TCRdb re-analysed the RT-PCR reads in MiXCR, keeping a single row per CDR3 protein. This sample has 650,000 to 800,000 distinct CDR3 sequences, with over 11% found just once. The sequenced sample was PBMCs from blood, obtained 14 to 15 days before vaccination. The receptor set was obtained from a man aged 50 to 59 who received an inactivated influenza vaccine.

The V call is TRBV19, the J call TRBJ2-5; 9 bases map to TRBD1. This CDR3 has 19 residues. CDR1 LNHDA and CDR2 SQIVND come from the germline V gene (reference sequence). J was trimmed by 4 bases and V by 6 bases; bases with no gene match: 21. The CDR3 nucleotides are TGTGCCAGTAGCACCCACCGGAACAGGGGGCTCACGACGCCAGAGACCCAGTACTTC. This sequence encodes CASSTHRNRGLTTPETQYF.

The V call is TRBV10-1, the J call TRBJ2-1; 10 bases line up with TRBD2. Germline V lookup: CDR1 WNHNN, CDR2 SYGVQD (reference sequence). CDR3 size: 17 residues. The J segment lost 7 bases and the V segment lost 0 bases, leaving 9 bases of the junction unmatched. The CDR3 is CASSESVLLAGKNEQFF. The CDR3 DNA reads as TGCGCCAGCAGTGAGTCGGTCCTACTAGCGGGGAAGAATGAGCAGTTCTTC.

The rearrangement joins TRBV20-1 to TRBJ1-5; D is unclear. The CDR3 spans 16 residues. Germline V gene sequence: CDR1 DFQATT, CDR2 SNEGSKA (reference sequence). V lost 5 bases to trimming and J lost 0 bases, with 17 bases between them. Here the CDR3 DNA reads TGCAGTGCTTGGAGGCGGCAGGCTAATAGCAATCAGCCCCAGCATTTT. Translated, it gives CSAWRRQANSNQPQHF.

This clonotype showed up many times. The V gene is TRBV10-3, the J gene TRBJ1-4; perhaps TRBD1 as D (6 bases). This CDR3 contains 14 residues. V was pared by 3 bases and J by 7 bases, with 12 bases between. Germline V gene sequence: CDR1 ENHRY, CDR2 SYGVKD. The CDR3 reads CAISDSGAGEKLFF. CDR3 nucleotide sequence: TGTGCCATCAGTGACTCGGGGGCTGGTGAAAAACTGTTTTTT.

There are a few counts of this clonotype. The chain is built from TRBV5-1 and TRBJ2-1, with a possible D match to TRBD1 (6 bases). V shed 0 bases and J shed 5 bases, with 15 bases lying between them. Germline CDR1 reads SGHRS; CDR2 reads YFSETQ. The CDR3 extends over 16 amino acids. The CDR3, as DNA: TGCGCCAGCAGCTTGGGTATGCGGACAGAGCACAATGAGCAGTTCTTC. Its protein is CASSLGMRTEHNEQFF.

V gene TRBV3-1 combines with J gene TRBJ2-1, with 7 bases matching TRBD1. Germline lookup yields CDR1 LGHDT and CDR2 YNNKEL (reference sequence). The CDR3 is 14 residues long. J was trimmed by 10 bases and V by 10 bases; bases with no gene match: 16. CDR3: CATRRDSQQYEQFF. Here the CDR3 DNA reads TGTGCCACCCGCCGGGACAGTCAGCAATACGAGCAGTTCTTC.

V gene TRBV5-1 combines with J gene TRBJ2-3; the D is unclear. Germline CDR1 and CDR2: SGHRS and YFSETQ. The V end lost 0 bases, the J end lost 1 base, and 9 bases lay between the germline ends. The CDR3 consists of 15 residues. The CDR3 loop is CASSLALIRTDTQYF. CDR3 nucleotides: TGCGCCAGCAGCTTGGCTCTGATACGCACAGATACGCAGTATTTT.

V is TRBV4-1 and J is TRBJ1-5; TRBD1 is a possible D gene (5 bases). V was trimmed by 7 bases and J by 3 bases, leaving 16 bases between them. The germline CDR1 and CDR2 sequences are MGHRA and YSYEKL. This CDR3 region has 15 residues. This CDR3 reads CASNPYADTNQPQHF. CDR3 bases: TGCGCCAGCAACCCCTACGCGGACACCAATCAGCCCCAGCATTTT.

This clonotype was detected a few times. The chain carries TRBV12-3 or TRBV12-4 and TRBJ2-1; perhaps TRBD1 as D (6 bases). V lost 5 bases, J lost 6 bases, and 14 bases lay in between. CDR3 length: 14 residues. Here the CDR3 reads CASSPRTAFNEQFF. DNA for the CDR3: TGTGCCAGCAGTCCCCGGACAGCTTTCAATGAGCAGTTCTTC.

V and J are TRBV28 and TRBJ2-5, with 11 bases that match TRBD2. The germline CDR1 and CDR2 sequences are MDHEN and SYDVKM. Trimming removed 1 base from V and 2 bases from J; junction bases left unmatched: 12. CDR3 length equals 19 residues. CDR3 nucleotides: TGTGCCAGCAGTTTATTAACTAGCGGGAGAACACACCCGCAAGAGACCCAGTACTTC. This translates into CASSLLTSGRTHPQETQYF.

The CDR3 region is CASSLFLAGANTGELFF. CDR3 coding DNA: TGTGCCAGCAGTTTATTTCTAGCGGGAGCGAACACCGGGGAGCTGTTTTTT. The chain joins TRBV27 to TRBJ2-2, with 10 bases that match TRBD2. There are 17 residues in the CDR3. From germline, CDR1 is MNHEY and CDR2 SMNVEV (reference sequence). V trimming: 1 base; J trimming: 0 bases; junction bases outside the gene matches: 2.

The table lists this clonotype with a few counts. The rearrangement joins TRBV11-2 to TRBJ2-4; tentative D call: TRBD2 (5 bases). The CDR3 runs to 15 residues. Germline V gene data show CDR1 as SGHAT and CDR2 as FQNNGV. Between the trimmed V and J ends, which lost 1 base and 5 bases, there was a span of 12 bases. CDR3 residues: CASSLVLGVENIQYF. The CDR3 DNA reads as TGTGCCAGCAGCTTAGTCCTGGGAGTGGAAAACATTCAGTACTTC.

This clonotype was seen only a few times. The chain joins TRBV11-2 to TRBJ1-4; TRBD1 matches 9 bases. Trimming took 1 base from V and 6 from J; bases not matched to a gene: 6. From germline, CDR1 is SGHAT and CDR2 FQNNGV. The CDR3 runs to 16 residues. The CDR3 region is CASSLARTGAYEKLFF. The CDR3 nucleotides are TGTGCCAGCAGCTTAGCCCGGACAGGGGCGTATGAAAAACTGTTTTTT.

This clonotype was seen a handful of times. The chain employs TRBV4-3 and TRBJ2-5; D is perhaps TRBD1 (6 bases). V lost 4 bases and J 1 base, leaving 10 bases between the germline ends. Looked up from germline, CDR1 is LGHNA and CDR2 is YSLEER. This CDR3 has 14 amino acids. CDR3 sequence (DNA): TGCGCCAGCAGCCTCGGACAGTTCCAAGAGACCCAGTACTTC. Translating gives CASSLGQFQETQYF.

The chain carries TRBV6-1 and TRBJ2-1, with 11 bases aligning to TRBD2. Germline V CDR1 and CDR2: MNHNS, SASEGT. The V and J ends lost 5 bases and 9 bases, in that order; junction bases with no gene match: 9. The CDR3 loop spans 15 amino acids. The CDR3 sequence: CASSPGLAVISEQFF. The CDR3 DNA sequence: TGTGCCAGCAGTCCGGGACTAGCGGTCATATCTGAGCAGTTCTTC.

The rearrangement joins TRBV6-2 or TRBV6-3 to TRBJ2-4, with D perhaps matching TRBD2 (6 bases). V lost 2 bases and J lost 6, with 11 bases in between. The CDR3 has 14 residues. Per the germline V gene, CDR1 is MNHEY and CDR2 is SVGEGT. CDR3: CASSYVGRGNIQYF. CDR3 in DNA: TGTGCCAGCAGTTACGTCGGGCGGGGAAACATTCAGTACTTC.

This clonotype was seen ten or more times. In DNA form, the CDR3 reads TGTGCCAGCAGTTTAGGAGGGAACGATGAGCAGTTCTTC. Translation gives CASSLGGNDEQFF. This chain links TRBV12-3 or TRBV12-4 with TRBJ2-1; D perhaps matches TRBD2 (5 bases). The CDR3 contains 13 residues. V lost 1 base and J 8 bases, leaving 9 bases between the germline ends.

The rearrangement uses TRBV29-1 and TRBJ1-1; TRBD1 matches at 7 bases. Germline V CDR1 and CDR2: SQVTM, ANQGSEA. The CDR3 length is 12 residues. V lost 1 base, J lost 7 bases, and 3 bases stayed unmatched. The CDR3 loop is CSVEGAGGEAFF. The CDR3 bases are TGCAGCGTTGAAGGGGCAGGGGGTGAAGCTTTCTTT. The full variable domain, completed using reference TRBV29-1 and TRBJ1-1, is SAVISQKPSRDICQRGTSLTIQCQVDSQVTMMFWYRQQPGQSLTLIATANQGSEATYESGFVIDKFPISRPNLTFSTLTVSNMSPEDSSIYLCSVEGAGGEAFFGQGTRLTVV.

The table lists this clonotype with a few counts. The V gene is TRBV15, the J gene TRBJ2-7; D is uncertain. The germline V gene encodes CDR1 LNHNV and CDR2 YYDKDF (reference sequence). V was clipped by 4 bases and J by 2 bases, with 9 bases between them. The CDR3 is 13 amino acids. CDR3 sequence (DNA): TGTGCCACCAGCAACTCAAAGACCTACGAGCAGTACTTC. It is translated as CATSNSKTYEQYF.

This clonotype was observed a handful of times. This rearrangement joins TRBV9 to TRBJ2-3; 10 bases match TRBD1. The CDR3 is 15 residues long. V trimming: 2 bases; J trimming: 1 base; junction bases outside the gene matches: 1. Per the germline V gene, CDR1 is SGDLS and CDR2 is YYNGEE. The chain's CDR3 is CASSVTGGGTDTQYF. The CDR3 DNA reads TGTGCCAGCAGCGTGACAGGGGGCGGCACAGATACGCAGTATTTT.

This chain links TRBV9 with TRBJ2-4; D unresolved. Germline CDR1 SGDLS, CDR2 YYNGEE. There are 16 residues in the CDR3. V lost 3 bases, J lost 3 bases, and 16 bases lay in between. The CDR3 coding sequence is TGTGCCAGCAGCGCAAGACGAGATGATGGCAAAAACATTCAGTACTTC. Its translation is CASSARRDDGKNIQYF.

This clonotype was counted many times. The rearrangement links TRBV9 to TRBJ2-7, with D hard to call. The V gene lost 4 bases and the J gene lost 0 bases, with 11 bases spanning the gap. Germline V gene sequence: CDR1 SGDLS, CDR2 YYNGEE. CDR3 length: 14 amino acids. The DNA of the CDR3 is TGTGCCAGCAGCCCGCGACGGGCCTCCTACGAGCAGTACTTC. Its translation is CASSPRRASYEQYF.

The table lists this clonotype with a few counts. The genes are TRBV4-1 and TRBJ1-1; D call uncertain. Germline V gene data show CDR1 as MGHRA and CDR2 as YSYEKL. The CDR3 consists of 16 residues. Trimming cost V 1 base and J 0 bases, with 12 bases left between them. The CDR3: CASSQAETAVNTEAFF. Written as DNA, the CDR3 is TGCGCCAGCAGCCAAGCCGAGACCGCTGTGAACACTGAAGCTTTCTTT.

In this sample, this clonotype turned up a few times. This rearrangement joins TRBV13 to TRBJ2-5; D gene ambiguous. V was clipped by 4 bases and J by 2 bases, with 5 bases between them. In germline, CDR1 is PRHDT, CDR2 FYEKMQ (reference sequence). This CDR3 has 12 amino acids. The CDR3 loop is CASSSAQETQYF. The CDR3 DNA follows: TGTGCCAGCAGCTCCGCACAAGAGACCCAGTACTTC.

This clonotype was recorded once. V is TRBV20-1 and J is TRBJ2-7, with 14 bases aligning to TRBD2. J was trimmed by 4 bases and V by 3 bases; bases with no gene match: 8. Germline V lookup: CDR1 DFQATT, CDR2 SNEGSKA (reference sequence). The CDR3 runs 16 residues. CDR3 residues: CSASGTSGRSSYEQYF. In nucleotides, the CDR3 is TGCAGTGCTAGCGGGACTAGCGGGAGATCTAGTTACGAGCAGTACTTC.